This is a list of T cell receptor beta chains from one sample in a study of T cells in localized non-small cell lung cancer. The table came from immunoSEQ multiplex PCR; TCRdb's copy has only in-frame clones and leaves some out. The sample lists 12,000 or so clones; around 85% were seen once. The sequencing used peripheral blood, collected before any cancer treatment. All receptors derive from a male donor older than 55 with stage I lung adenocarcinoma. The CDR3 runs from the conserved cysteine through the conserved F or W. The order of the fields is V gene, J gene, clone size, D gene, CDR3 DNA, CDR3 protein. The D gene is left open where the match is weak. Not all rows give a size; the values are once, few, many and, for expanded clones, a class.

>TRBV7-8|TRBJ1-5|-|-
TGTGCCAGCAGCATTTCCTCAGGGGACCAGCCCCAGCATTTT
CASSISSGDQPQHF
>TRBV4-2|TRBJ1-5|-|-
TGTGCCAGCAGCCAAGAAGTCATTAGCAATCAGCCCCAGCATTTT
CASSQEVISNQPQHF
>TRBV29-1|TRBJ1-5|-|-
TGCAGCGTTGGGGCGGAGAATCAGCCCCAGCATTTT
CSVGAENQPQHF
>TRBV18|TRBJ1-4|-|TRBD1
TGTGCCAGCTCACCACCGCAGGACAGGGACGGAAAACTGTTTTTT
CASSPPQDRDGKLFF
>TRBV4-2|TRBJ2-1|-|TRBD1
TGTGCCAGCAGCCAAAGACCAGATGGGGGACAGGGCCATGAGCAGTTCTTC
CASSQRPDGGQGHEQFF
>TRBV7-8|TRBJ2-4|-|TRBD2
TGTGCCAGCAGCTCCGCGGGGGGAAACATTCAGTACTTC
CASSSAGGNIQYF
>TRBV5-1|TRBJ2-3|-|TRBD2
TGCGCCAGCAGCTACCTAGCGGGGGAGGGCACAGATACGCAGTATTTT
CASSYLAGEGTDTQYF
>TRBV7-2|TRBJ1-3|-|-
TGTGCCAGCAGCTTACTCCGCTCTGGAAACACCATATATTTT
CASSLLRSGNTIYF
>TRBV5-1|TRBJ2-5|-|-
TGCGCCAGCAGACAAGAGACCCAGTACTTC
CASRQETQYF
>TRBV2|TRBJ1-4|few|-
TGTGCCAGCCAAGGACAGATTAATGAAAAACTGTTTTTT
CASQGQINEKLFF
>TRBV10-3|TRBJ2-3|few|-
TGTGCCATCAGTGAGGCCCTTGACCCCACAGATACGCAGTATTTT
CAISEALDPTDTQYF
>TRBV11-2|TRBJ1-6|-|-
TGTGCCAGCAGCTTACAAACCGGGGGTAATTCACCCCTCCACTTT
CASSLQTGGNSPLHF
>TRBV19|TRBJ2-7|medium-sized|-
TGTGCCAGTGCAAAACAAACAGGTACCTACGAGCAGTACTTC
CASAKQTGTYEQYF
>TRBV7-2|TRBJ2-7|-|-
TGTGCCAGCAGCAGGGGAACCTACGAGCAGTACTTC
CASSRGTYEQYF
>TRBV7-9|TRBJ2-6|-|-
TGTGCCAGCAGCTCTAGGTCGGACTCTGGGGCCAACGTCCTGACTTTC
CASSSRSDSGANVLTF
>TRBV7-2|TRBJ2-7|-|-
TGTGCCAGCAGCGCCATCTCGGGCGAGCAGTACTTC
CASSAISGEQYF
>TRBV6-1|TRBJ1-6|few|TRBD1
TGTGCCAGCAGTGAAGGACAGGGGCTAGATAATTCACCCCTCCACTTT
CASSEGQGLDNSPLHF
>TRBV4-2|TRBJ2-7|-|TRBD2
TGTGCCAGCAGCCAAGATCGGGGGGGCCTCTACGAGCAGTACTTC
CASSQDRGGLYEQYF
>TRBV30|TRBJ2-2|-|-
TGTGCCTGGAGTGTAGGCCTGAACACCGGGGAGCTGTTTTTT
CAWSVGLNTGELFF
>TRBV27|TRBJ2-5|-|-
TGTGCCAGCAGTTTAAATGTACAGGGCGCGGAGACCCAGTACTTC
CASSLNVQGAETQYF
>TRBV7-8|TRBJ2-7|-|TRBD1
TGTGCCAGCAGCGCGATGACAGGGGTCTACGAGCAGTACTTC
CASSAMTGVYEQYF
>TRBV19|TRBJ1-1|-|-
TGTGCCAGTAGTATTGGGGGAGGGGTCGGTACTGAAGCTTTCTTT
CASSIGGGVGTEAFF
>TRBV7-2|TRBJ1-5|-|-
TGTGCCAGCACCCCGGGGGGGGGAGGCAATCAGCCCCAGCATTTT
CASTPGGGGNQPQHF